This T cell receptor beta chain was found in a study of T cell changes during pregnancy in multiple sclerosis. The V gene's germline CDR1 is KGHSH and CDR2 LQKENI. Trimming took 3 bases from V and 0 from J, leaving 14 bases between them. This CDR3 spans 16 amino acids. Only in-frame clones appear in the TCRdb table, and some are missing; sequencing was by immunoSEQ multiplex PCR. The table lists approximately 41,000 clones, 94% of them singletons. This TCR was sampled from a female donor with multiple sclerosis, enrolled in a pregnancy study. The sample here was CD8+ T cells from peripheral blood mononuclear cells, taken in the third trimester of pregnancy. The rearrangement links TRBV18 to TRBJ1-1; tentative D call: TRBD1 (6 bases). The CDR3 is CASSPRGGSMNTEAFF. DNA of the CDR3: TGTGCCAGCTCACCCAGGGGAGGGTCCATGAACACTGAAGCTTTCTTT.